This entry lists 14 T cell receptor beta chains sequenced from one sample in a study of Ad26.COV2.S vaccination and SARS-CoV-2 variants. Method: immunoSEQ multiplex PCR; TCRdb's copy keeps in-frame clones and lacks some. This table holds some 520,000 clones, 87% found once. Indicated treatment: around 19 received Ad26.COV2.S at low or high dose, single or two shots; about 5 received placebo; per-sample allocation not given. The study sampled participants on day 63 after the first vaccine or placebo injection. The sample here was peripheral blood, taken in a trial of Ad26.COV2.S vaccine versus placebo. These receptors were taken from a person between 18 and 59 years old who received the Ad26.COV2.S COVID-19 vaccine or a placebo.

V and J are TRBV7-2 and TRBJ1-2, with 7 nucleotides matching TRBD1. CDR1 is SGHTA and CDR2 is FQGNSA in the germline V gene. Germline trimming cut 1 base from V and 2 bases from J; bases unmatched to any gene: 4. The CDR3 extends over 15 amino acids. CDR3 sequence (DNA): TGTGCCAGCAGCTTAGGGGGGACAGTGAACTATGGCTACACCTTC. Translation: CASSLGGTVNYGYTF.

Note on this clone: Other nucleotide sequences in the sample specify the same CDR3. The chain employs TRBV7-2 and TRBJ1-1; possible D gene TRBD1, 6 bases. V was clipped by 5 bases and J by 2 bases, with 12 bases between them. The CDR3 has 14 residues. Germline assignment: CDR1 SGHTA and CDR2 FQGNSA. This CDR3 is CASSPGTRNTEAFF. CDR3 in DNA: TGTGCCAGCAGCCCCGGGACACGTAACACTGAAGCTTTCTTT.

This chain links TRBV5-4 with TRBJ1-1, with a possible D match to TRBD1 (6 bases). The CDR3 totals 12 residues. Germline assignment: CDR1 SGHNT and CDR2 YYREEE (reference sequence). Between the trimmed V and J ends, which lost 0 bases and 10 bases, there was a span of 10 bases. The CDR3 loop reads CASSLDRVGAFF. In DNA form, the CDR3 reads TGTGCCAGCAGCTTGGACAGGGTGGGAGCTTTCTTT.

V is TRBV2 and J is TRBJ2-3; 10 bases are a match to TRBD1. Germline assignment: CDR1 SNHLY and CDR2 FYNNEI. CDR3 length: 16 residues. V shed 8 bases and J 7 bases; nucleotides not matched to a gene: 15. CDR3 amino acids: CASFPGQGTSPHTQYF. The CDR3, as DNA: TGTGCCAGCTTTCCGGGACAGGGGACCAGCCCCCATACGCAGTATTTT.

The chain employs TRBV5-1 and TRBJ1-2, with 11 nucleotides matching TRBD1. There are 17 residues in the CDR3. CDR1 SGHRS and CDR2 YFSETQ come from the germline V gene. V shed 4 bases and J 2 bases; nucleotides not matched to a gene: 10. In DNA, the CDR3 is TGCGCCAGCAGCGCCGGGACAGGGGGTGTTAAGAACTATGGCTACACCTTC. Protein product: CASSAGTGGVKNYGYTF.

The chain employs TRBV4-2 and TRBJ2-5; no clear D gene. The CDR3 length is 14 residues. The V end lost 3 bases, the J end lost 1 base, and 9 bases lay between the germline ends. From germline, CDR1 is LGHNA and CDR2 YNFKEQ. The CDR3 region has the DNA TGTGCCAGCAGCCATAGGACGAGCCAAGAGACCCAGTACTTC. Encoded protein: CASSHRTSQETQYF.

This rearrangement joins TRBV30 to TRBJ1-1; a possible D gene is TRBD1 (5 bases). Germline-derived CDR1 and CDR2 are GTSNPN and SVGIG (reference sequence). The ends were cut back, 1 base at V and 1 base at J, with 13 bases in the middle. The CDR3 extends over 15 amino acids. The CDR3 reads CAWSDPGTGNTEAFF. The CDR3 DNA is TGTGCCTGGAGTGACCCCGGGACGGGGAACACTGAAGCTTTCTTT.

The chain carries TRBV4-1 and TRBJ2-3; 9 bases match TRBD1. This CDR3 is 16 amino acids long. Losses at the gene ends were 6 bases for V and 6 bases for J; bases not matched to a gene: 13. The V gene's germline CDR1 is MGHRA and CDR2 YSYEKL. In nucleotides, the CDR3 is TGCGCCAGCAGTCCCAACCCGGGACAGGGTGCCGATACGCAGTATTTT. It translates to CASSPNPGQGADTQYF.

The gene calls are TRBV10-3 and TRBJ2-3; TRBD2 aligns across 7 bases. In germline, CDR1 is ENHRY, CDR2 SYGVKD. The CDR3 contains 14 residues. V shed 6 bases and J 1 base; nucleotides not matched to a gene: 4. CDR3 in DNA: TGTGCCATCAGGGGGAGGGCCGGCACAGATACGCAGTATTTT. This sequence encodes CAIRGRAGTDTQYF.

The genes are TRBV29-1 and TRBJ2-1; TRBD1 aligns across 8 bases. The CDR3 extends over 12 amino acids. The V segment lost 8 bases and the J segment 5 bases; nucleotides outside the gene matches: 5. Germline assignment: CDR1 SQVTM and CDR2 ANQGSEA. The CDR3: CSTRTGNNEQFF. As DNA, the CDR3 is TGCAGCACTCGGACAGGGAACAATGAGCAGTTCTTC.

The chain links TRBV24-1 to TRBJ2-3; perhaps TRBD1 as D (6 bases). Trimming removed 4 bases at V and 2 bases at J, with 15 bases between. The CDR3 consists of 16 residues. Looked up from germline, CDR1 is KGHDR and CDR2 is SFDVKD. The CDR3 sequence is CATSEPQGTATDTQYF. The CDR3 DNA reads TGTGCCACCAGTGAACCACAGGGTACCGCCACAGATACGCAGTATTTT.

This chain uses TRBV15 with TRBJ1-1; maybe TRBD1 (6 bases). V was trimmed by 6 bases and J by 6 bases, leaving 17 bases between them. Germline V gene lookup returns CDR1 LNHNV and CDR2 YYDKDF (reference sequence). CDR3 length equals 14 residues. The CDR3 nucleotides are TGTGCCACCAGACGCGCAGGGGATCTGTCTGAAGCTTTCTTT. Translated, it gives CATRRAGDLSEAFF.

J is TRBJ2-7 and V is TRBV3-1 (or the pseudogene TRBV3-2); D possibly uses TRBD1 or TRBD2 (6 bases each). V dropped 3 bases and J dropped 7 bases, with 16 bases sitting between them. Germline V lookup: CDR1 LGHDT, CDR2 YNNKEL (reference sequence). This CDR3 is 14 amino acids long. This CDR3 reads CASSQDPGAKEQYF. CDR3 nucleotides: TGTGCCAGCAGCCAGGATCCGGGGGCGAAGGAGCAGTACTTC.

The J gene is TRBJ1-1, the V gene TRBV28; the match to TRBD1 covers 7 bases. Trimming cost V 4 bases and J 2 bases; bases outside gene matches: 10. CDR1 and CDR2 (germline): MDHEN, SYDVKM. The CDR3 consists of 16 residues. As DNA, the CDR3 is TGTGCCAGCAGTTCTACTTTCTACAGGGGTAACACTGAAGCTTTCTTT. Its protein product is CASSSTFYRGNTEAFF.